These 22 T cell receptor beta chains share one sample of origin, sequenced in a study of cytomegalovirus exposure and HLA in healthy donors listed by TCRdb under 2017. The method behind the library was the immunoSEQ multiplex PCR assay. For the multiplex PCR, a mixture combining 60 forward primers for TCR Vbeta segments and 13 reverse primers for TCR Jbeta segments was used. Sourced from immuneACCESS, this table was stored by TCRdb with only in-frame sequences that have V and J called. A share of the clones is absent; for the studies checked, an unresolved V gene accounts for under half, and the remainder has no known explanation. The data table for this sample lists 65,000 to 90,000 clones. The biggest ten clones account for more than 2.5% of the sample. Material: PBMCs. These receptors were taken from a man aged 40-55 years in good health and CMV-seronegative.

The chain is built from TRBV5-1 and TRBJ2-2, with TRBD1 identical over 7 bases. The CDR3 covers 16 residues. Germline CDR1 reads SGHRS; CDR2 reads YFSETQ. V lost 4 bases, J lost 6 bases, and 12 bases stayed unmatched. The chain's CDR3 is CASSRGLGGLAGELFF. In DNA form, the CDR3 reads TGCGCCAGCAGCAGGGGGCTCGGCGGATTGGCCGGGGAGCTGTTTTTT.

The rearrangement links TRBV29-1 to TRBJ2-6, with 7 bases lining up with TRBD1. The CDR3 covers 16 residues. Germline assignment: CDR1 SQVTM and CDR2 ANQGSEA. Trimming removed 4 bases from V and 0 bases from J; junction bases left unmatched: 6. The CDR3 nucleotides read TGCAGCGTTGGGGCAGGGGGAAGCTCTGGGGCCAACGTCCTGACTTTC. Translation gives CSVGAGGSSGANVLTF. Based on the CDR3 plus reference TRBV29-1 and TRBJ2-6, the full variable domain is SAVISQKPSRDICQRGTSLTIQCQVDSQVTMMFWYRQQPGQSLTLIATANQGSEATYESGFVIDKFPISRPNLTFSTLTVSNMSPEDSSIYLCSVGAGGSSGANVLTFGAGSRLTVL.

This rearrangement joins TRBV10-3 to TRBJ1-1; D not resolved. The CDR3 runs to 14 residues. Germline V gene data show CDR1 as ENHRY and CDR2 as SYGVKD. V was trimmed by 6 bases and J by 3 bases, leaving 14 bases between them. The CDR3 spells CAIRSGPPDTEAFF. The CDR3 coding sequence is TGTGCCATCAGAAGCGGGCCGCCCGACACTGAAGCTTTCTTT.

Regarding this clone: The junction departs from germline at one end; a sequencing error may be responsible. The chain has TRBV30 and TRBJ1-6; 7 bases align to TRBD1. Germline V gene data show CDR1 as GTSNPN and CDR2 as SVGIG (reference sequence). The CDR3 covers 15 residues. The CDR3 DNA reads TGTGCCGGGAGTTCATTTGACAGGGAAAGTTCACCCCTCCACTTT. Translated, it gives CAGSSFDRESSPLHF.

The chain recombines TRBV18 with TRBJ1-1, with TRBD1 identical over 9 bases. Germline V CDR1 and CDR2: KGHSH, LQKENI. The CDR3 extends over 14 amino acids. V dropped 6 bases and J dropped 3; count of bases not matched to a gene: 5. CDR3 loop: CASSRDRVDTEAFF. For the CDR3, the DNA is TGTGCCAGCTCCCGGGACAGGGTTGACACTGAAGCTTTCTTT.

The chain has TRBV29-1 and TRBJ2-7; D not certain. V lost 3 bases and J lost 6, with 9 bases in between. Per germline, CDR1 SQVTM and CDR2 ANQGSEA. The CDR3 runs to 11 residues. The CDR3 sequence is CSVDVGREQYF. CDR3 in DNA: TGCAGCGTTGACGTGGGCCGCGAGCAGTACTTC.

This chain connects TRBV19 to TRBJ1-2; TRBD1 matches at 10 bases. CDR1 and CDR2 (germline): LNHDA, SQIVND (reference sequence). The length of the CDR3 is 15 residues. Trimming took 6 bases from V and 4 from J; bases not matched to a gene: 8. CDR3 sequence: CASSYRDRGTYGYTF. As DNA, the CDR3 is TGTGCCAGTAGCTATAGGGACAGGGGTACCTATGGCTACACCTTC.

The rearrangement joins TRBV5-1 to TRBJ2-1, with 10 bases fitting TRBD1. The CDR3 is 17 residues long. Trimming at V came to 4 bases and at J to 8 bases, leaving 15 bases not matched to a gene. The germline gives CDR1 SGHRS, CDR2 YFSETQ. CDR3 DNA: TGCGCCAGCAGCCCGGGGAAGGGACAGGGGATGTGGGATGAGCAGTTCTTC. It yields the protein CASSPGKGQGMWDEQFF.

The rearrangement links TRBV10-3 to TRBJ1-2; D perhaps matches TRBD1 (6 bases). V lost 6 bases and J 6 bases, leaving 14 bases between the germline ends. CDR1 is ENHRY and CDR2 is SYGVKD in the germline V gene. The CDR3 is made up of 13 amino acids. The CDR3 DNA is TGTGCCATCAGCCCACAGGGTTTTGATGGCTACACCTTC. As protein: CAISPQGFDGYTF.

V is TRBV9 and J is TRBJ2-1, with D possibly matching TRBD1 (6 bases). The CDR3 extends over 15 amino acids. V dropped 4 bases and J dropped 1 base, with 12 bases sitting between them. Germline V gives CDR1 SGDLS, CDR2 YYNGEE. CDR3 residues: CASSLRQGSYNEQFF. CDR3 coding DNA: TGTGCCAGCAGCCTACGGCAGGGGTCCTACAATGAGCAGTTCTTC. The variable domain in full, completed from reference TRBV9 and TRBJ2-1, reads DSGVTQTPKHLITATGQRVTLRCSPRSGDLSVYWYQQSLDQGLQFLIQYYNGEERAKGNILERFSAQQFPDLHSELNLSSLELGDSALYFCASSLRQGSYNEQFFGPGTRLTVL.

The CDR3 sequence: CASSLFPTVAKNIQYF. Here the CDR3 DNA reads TGTGCCAGCAGCTTGTTTCCAACGGTAGCCAAAAACATTCAGTACTTC. The chain links TRBV5-4 to TRBJ2-4; D not resolved. V shed 1 base and J shed 0 bases, with 11 bases lying between them. Germline CDR1 is SGHNT and CDR2 is YYREEE (reference sequence). There are 16 residues in the CDR3.

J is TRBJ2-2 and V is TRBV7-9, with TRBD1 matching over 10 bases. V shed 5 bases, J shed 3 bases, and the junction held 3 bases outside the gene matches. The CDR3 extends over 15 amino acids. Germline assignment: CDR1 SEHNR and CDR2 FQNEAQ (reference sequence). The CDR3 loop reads CASSRQGADTGELFF. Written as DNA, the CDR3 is TGTGCCAGCAGCAGACAGGGGGCGGACACCGGGGAGCTGTTTTTT.

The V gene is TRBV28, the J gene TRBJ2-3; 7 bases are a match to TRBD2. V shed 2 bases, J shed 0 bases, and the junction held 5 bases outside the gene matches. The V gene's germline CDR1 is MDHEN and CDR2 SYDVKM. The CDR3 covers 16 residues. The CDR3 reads CASSLRYGGSTDTQYF. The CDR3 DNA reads TGTGCCAGCAGTTTAAGGTACGGGGGGAGCACAGATACGCAGTATTTT.

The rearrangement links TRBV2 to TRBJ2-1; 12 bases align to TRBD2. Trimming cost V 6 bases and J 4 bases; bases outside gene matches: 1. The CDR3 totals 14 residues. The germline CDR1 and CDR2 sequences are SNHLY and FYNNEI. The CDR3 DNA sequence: TGTGCCAGCAGGACTAGCGGGAGATACAATGAGCAGTTCTTC. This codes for CASRTSGRYNEQFF. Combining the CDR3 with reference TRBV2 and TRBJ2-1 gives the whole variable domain EPEVTQTPSHQVTQMGQEVILRCVPISNHLYFYWYRQILGQKVEFLVSFYNNEISEKSEIFDDQFSVERPDGSNFTLKIRSTKLEDSAMYFCASRTSGRYNEQFFGPGTRLTVL.

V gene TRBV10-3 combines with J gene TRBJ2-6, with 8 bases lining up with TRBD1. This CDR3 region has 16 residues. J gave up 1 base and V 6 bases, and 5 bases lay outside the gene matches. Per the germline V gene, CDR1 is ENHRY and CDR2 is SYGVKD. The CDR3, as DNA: TGTGCCATCAGGGACAGGGCGCGGTCTGGGGCCAACGTCCTGACTTTC. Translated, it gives CAIRDRARSGANVLTF.

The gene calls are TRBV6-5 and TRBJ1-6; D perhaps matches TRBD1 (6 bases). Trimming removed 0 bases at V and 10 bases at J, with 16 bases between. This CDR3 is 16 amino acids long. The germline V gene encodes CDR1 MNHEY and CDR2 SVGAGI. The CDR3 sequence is CASSYSMRATGSPLHF. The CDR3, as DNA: TGTGCCAGCAGTTACTCGATGCGGGCGACAGGCTCACCCCTCCACTTT.

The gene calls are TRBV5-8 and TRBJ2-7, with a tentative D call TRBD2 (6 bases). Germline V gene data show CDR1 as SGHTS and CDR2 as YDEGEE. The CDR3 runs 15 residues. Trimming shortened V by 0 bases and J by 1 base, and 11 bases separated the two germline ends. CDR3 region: CASSLGSGGSYEQYF. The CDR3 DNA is TGTGCCAGCAGCTTGGGTAGCGGCGGATCCTACGAGCAGTACTTC.

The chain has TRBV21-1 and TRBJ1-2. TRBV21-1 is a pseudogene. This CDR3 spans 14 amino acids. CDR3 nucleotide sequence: TGTGCCAGCATCAAGCAGGTCGAGGGCTATGGCTACACCTTC. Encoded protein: CASIKQVEGYGYTF.

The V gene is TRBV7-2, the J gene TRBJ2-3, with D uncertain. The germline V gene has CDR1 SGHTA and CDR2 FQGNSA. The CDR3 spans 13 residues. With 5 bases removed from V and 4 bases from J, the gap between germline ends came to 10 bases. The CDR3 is CASSQRSADTQYF. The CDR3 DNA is TGTGCCAGCAGCCAAAGATCAGCAGATACGCAGTATTTT.

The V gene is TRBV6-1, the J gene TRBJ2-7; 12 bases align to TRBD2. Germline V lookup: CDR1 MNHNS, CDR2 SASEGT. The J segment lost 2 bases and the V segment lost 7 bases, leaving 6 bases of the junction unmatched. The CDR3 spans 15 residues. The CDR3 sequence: CASTRTSGDAYEQYF. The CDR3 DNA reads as TGTGCCAGCACCAGGACTAGCGGGGACGCCTACGAGCAGTACTTC.

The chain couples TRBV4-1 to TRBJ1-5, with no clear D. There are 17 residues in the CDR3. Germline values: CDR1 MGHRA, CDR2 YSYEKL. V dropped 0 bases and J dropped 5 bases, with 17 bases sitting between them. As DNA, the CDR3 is TGCGCCAGCAGCCAAGATTTCGGGGTGAGCAATGATCAGCCCCAGCATTTT. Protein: CASSQDFGVSNDQPQHF.

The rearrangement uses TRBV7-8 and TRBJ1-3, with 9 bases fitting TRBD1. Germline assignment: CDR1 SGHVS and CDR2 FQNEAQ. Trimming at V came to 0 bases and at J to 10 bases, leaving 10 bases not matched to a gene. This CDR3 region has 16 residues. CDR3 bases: TGTGCCAGCAGCTTAGCCGGGGGACAGGGAGGATGGACCATATATTTT. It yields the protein CASSLAGGQGGWTIYF. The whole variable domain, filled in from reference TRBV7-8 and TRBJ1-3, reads GAGVSQSPRYKVAKRGQDVALRCDPISGHVSLFWYQQALGQGPEFLTYFQNEAQLDKSGLPSDRFFAERPEGSVSTLKIQRTQQEDSAVYLCASSLAGGQGGWTIYFGEGSWLTVV.